The sequence of this T cell receptor beta chain was determined in a study of blood T cell repertoires in COVID-19. Study in general: Spain, Italy and the United States supplied samples that represented acute and convalescent COVID-19.

This CDR3 is built from 15 residues. Trimming took 1 base from V and 5 from J; bases not matched to a gene: 2. Germline V lookup: CDR1 SGHVS, CDR2 FNYEAQ. Sequenced by immunoSEQ multiplex PCR; TCRdb stores in-frame clones only, minus some. The sample contains more than 200,000 clones, over 70% of which appear only once. This receptor was taken from a woman of 80 years or more with acute or convalescent COVID-19. Sequences were obtained from peripheral blood. The J gene is TRBJ2-5, the V gene TRBV7-6, with 12 nucleotides matching TRBD1. In nucleotides, the CDR3 is TGTGCCAGCAGCTTAGGGGACAGGGGGCCGGAGACCCAGTACTTC. Translation: CASSLGDRGPETQYF. The full variable domain, in which reference TRBV7-6 and TRBJ2-5 provide the parts outside the CDR3, is GAGVSQSPRYKVTKRGQDVALRCDPISGHVSLYWYRQALGQGPEFLTYFNYEAQQDKSGLPNDRFSAERPEGSISTLTIQRTEQRDSAMYRCASSLGDRGPETQYFGPGTRLLVL.